This T cell receptor beta chain was retrieved from a study of cytomegalovirus exposure and HLA in healthy donors. Study-level findings and limits: For presence/absence analyses, sequencing depth was assumed to be roughly uniform across donors. Further analysis was carried out later, and it showed several of the most significant clusters appearing linked to common viral pathogens.

CDR3 size: 12 residues. Germline CDR1 reads SEHNR; CDR2 reads FQNEAQ (reference sequence). Trimming stripped 4 bases from V and 4 bases from J, with 8 bases between. The sample holds one count of this clone. Its cognate antigen is unknown. Other DNA sequences in the sample encode the same CDR3. PCR involved 60 Vbeta and 13 Jbeta primers. The table came from immunoSEQ multiplex PCR; TCRdb's copy has only in-frame clones and leaves some out. The sample holds some 110,000 clones, 70% to 80% seen once. This clonotype originated in a man aged 50-60 years in good health and CMV-seropositive. V usage is TRBV7-9 and J usage is TRBJ2-7; D perhaps matches TRBD1 (6 bases). Sequenced sample: PBMCs. CDR3 region: CASSSQGYEQYF. The CDR3 bases are TGTGCCAGCAGCTCACAGGGATACGAGCAGTACTTC.